These 11 T cell receptor beta chains came from one sample sequenced in a study of blood T cell repertoires in COVID-19. Assay used: immunoSEQ multiplex PCR; TCRdb lists only in-frame clones, some missing. The data contain about 480,000 clones, roughly 89% of them seen just once; the ten biggest clones take up around 0.92%. The material sequenced was peripheral blood. The receptors derive from a man between 18 and 29 years old with COVID-19, enrolled during active disease.

Here the CDR3 reads CASSPQGIPTDTQYF. DNA for the CDR3: TGCGCCAGCAGCCCACAGGGGATACCCACAGATACGCAGTATTTT. The chain combines TRBV5-1 with TRBJ2-3; 7 nucleotides match TRBD1. The CDR3 is 15 residues long. After removal of 4 bases from V and 2 bases from J, the junction contained 7 bases not matched to a gene. CDR1 is SGHRS, CDR2 YFSETQ, per germline.

This clone was recorded many times. Distinct nucleotide sequences in the sample also encode this CDR3. The chain's CDR3 is CASSVNYEQYF. The CDR3 coding sequence is TGTGCCAGCAGTGTAAACTACGAGCAGTACTTC. The rearrangement links TRBV2 to TRBJ2-7; D uncertain. This CDR3 is built from 11 residues. V shed 4 bases and J shed 3 bases, with 4 bases lying between them. Per the germline V gene, CDR1 is SNHLY and CDR2 is FYNNEI.

This chain links TRBV5-8 with TRBJ2-5; D gene ambiguous. Germline V gives CDR1 SGHTS, CDR2 YDEGEE. Trimming shortened V by 1 base and J by 5 bases, and 9 bases separated the two germline ends. The CDR3 totals 13 residues. CDR3 bases: TGTGCCAGCAGCTTGCAGATGCAGGAGACCCAGTACTTC. Its translation: CASSLQMQETQYF.

This chain connects TRBV5-1 to TRBJ2-2, with a weak D call TRBD1 (6 bases). Germline-derived CDR1 and CDR2 are SGHRS and YFSETQ. V was pared by 4 bases and J by 4 bases, with 14 bases between. The CDR3 runs 15 residues. The CDR3 region is CASSRQGPGTGELFF. The CDR3 nucleotides are TGCGCCAGCAGCCGGCAGGGGCCGGGCACCGGGGAGCTGTTTTTT.

V and J are TRBV5-1 and TRBJ2-3, with D possibly TRBD2 on 5 matching bases. Germline V gene lookup returns CDR1 SGHRS and CDR2 YFSETQ. The CDR3 spans 18 residues. The ends were cut back, 2 bases at V and 0 bases at J, with 19 bases in the middle. This chain's CDR3 is CASSLSLVSVASTDTQYF. The CDR3 DNA is TGCGCCAGCAGCTTAAGCCTTGTTAGCGTAGCTAGCACAGATACGCAGTATTTT.

This clone was detected once. V is TRBV29-1 and J is TRBJ1-2; D might be TRBD1 (6 bases). Trimming removed 1 base from V and 2 bases from J, with 11 bases in between. Looked up from germline, CDR1 is SQVTM and CDR2 is ANQGSEA. The CDR3 runs 14 residues. For the CDR3, the DNA is TGCAGCGTTGAAGGGACAGCCGGCAACTATGGCTACACCTTC. Protein product: CSVEGTAGNYGYTF.

This chain uses TRBV5-1 with TRBJ1-6; D is perhaps TRBD1 (6 bases). Germline CDR1 is SGHRS and CDR2 is YFSETQ. The length of the CDR3 is 14 residues. The ends were cut back, 2 bases at V and 10 bases at J, with 13 bases in the middle. The CDR3 DNA sequence: TGCGCCAGCAGCTTCTCAGGGGCAGAATCACCCCTCCACTTT. Its protein is CASSFSGAESPLHF.

CDR3 nucleotides: TGTGCCAGCAGCGTAGTCGACAGGGTCAATCCCTACAATGAGCAGTTCTTC. It yields the protein CASSVVDRVNPYNEQFF. The genes are TRBV9 and TRBJ2-1, with 7 bases that match TRBD1. Germline V gene data show CDR1 as SGDLS and CDR2 as YYNGEE. The V segment lost 0 bases and the J segment 2 bases; nucleotides outside the gene matches: 8. The CDR3 contains 17 residues. The full variable domain, rest sourced from reference TRBV9 and TRBJ2-1, is DSGVTQTPKHLITATGQRVTLRCSPRSGDLSVYWYQQSLDQGLQFLIQYYNGEERAKGNILERFSAQQFPDLHSELNLSSLELGDSALYFCASSVVDRVNPYNEQFFGPGTRLTVL.

The chain joins TRBV13 to TRBJ1-3; 7 nucleotides agree with TRBD1. V dropped 2 bases and J dropped 4; count of bases not matched to a gene: 8. CDR1 and CDR2 from the germline V gene are PRHDT and FYEKMQ (reference sequence). The CDR3 totals 16 residues. The CDR3 sequence is CASSLPPTGPGNTIYF. CDR3 sequence (DNA): TGTGCCAGCAGCTTACCCCCGACAGGGCCCGGAAACACCATATATTTT.

The chain has TRBV30 and TRBJ2-7; possibly TRBD1 for D (7 bases). The CDR3 sequence is 13 residues long. Germline lookup yields CDR1 GTSNPN and CDR2 SVGIG (reference sequence). The ends were cut back, 0 bases at V and 7 bases at J, with 13 bases in the middle. CDR3 loop: CAWSVMQGGEQYF. CDR3 DNA: TGTGCCTGGAGTGTAATGCAGGGGGGAGAGCAGTACTTC.

As DNA, the CDR3 is TGTGCCTGGAGTCGTTGGTTAGTGGTTCCAGATACGCAGTATTTT. Translation: CAWSRWLVVPDTQYF. The gene calls are TRBV30 and TRBJ2-3, with D uncertain. With 2 bases removed from V and 4 bases from J, the gap between germline ends came to 16 bases. CDR3 length equals 15 residues. Germline V gene data show CDR1 as GTSNPN and CDR2 as SVGIG (reference sequence).